This T cell receptor beta chain was captured by sequencing in a study of low-dose radiotherapy and immunotherapy resistance in tumors. The overall study: Each fraction for Cohort 1 was 0.5 Gy, given every 2 weeks, and the total came to 6.5 Gy.

The time point: after trial treatment. Indicated treatment: LDRT plus nivolumab, ipilimumab, low-dose cyclophosphamide and aspirin (RACIN trial). This clonotype was detected a few times. cDNA synthesis used a TRAV/TRBV-specific primer set for both chains. TCRs were amplified for 20 to 25 PCR cycles with a constant-region primer and V-primer adapter. TCRdb reanalysed the reads using MiXCR and keeps one entry per CDR3 protein. This sample has around 100,000 distinct CDR3 sequences, with roughly 20% found just once. V lost 6 bases, J lost 2 bases, and 15 bases stayed unmatched. CDR3 length equals 19 residues.

The material was PBMCs, obtained after low-dose radiotherapy plus immunotherapy. The chain has TRBV12-3 or TRBV12-4 and TRBJ1-5; 11 bases are a match to TRBD1. The receptor was derived from a female donor with ovarian cancer. CDR3 sequence reads: CASSNDRTGGALGNQPQHF. CDR3 DNA sequence: TGTGCCAGCAGCAACGACCGGACAGGGGGCGCTTTGGGCAATCAGCCCCAGCATTTT.